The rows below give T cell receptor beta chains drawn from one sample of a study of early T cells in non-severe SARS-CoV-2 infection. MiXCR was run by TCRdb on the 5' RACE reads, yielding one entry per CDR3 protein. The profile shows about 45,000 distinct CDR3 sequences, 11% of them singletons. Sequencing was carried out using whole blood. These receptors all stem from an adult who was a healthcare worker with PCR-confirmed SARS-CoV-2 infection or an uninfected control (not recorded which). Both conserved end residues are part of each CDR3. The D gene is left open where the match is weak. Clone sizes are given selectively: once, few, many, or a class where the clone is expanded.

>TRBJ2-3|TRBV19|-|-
TGTGCCAGTAGTCTCACGGCCAGTCGCACAGATACGCAGTATTTT
CASSLTASRTDTQYF
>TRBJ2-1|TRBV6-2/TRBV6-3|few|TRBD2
TGTGCCAGCAGCCCGGGACTAGACTCCTACAATGAGCAGTTCTTC
CASSPGLDSYNEQFF
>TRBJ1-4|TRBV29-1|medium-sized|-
TGCAGCGTTGCCCGGCCGGAGAATGAAAAACTGTTTTTT
CSVARPENEKLFF
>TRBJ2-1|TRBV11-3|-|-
TGTGCCAGCAGCTCAACAGAAACTGGCTCCTACAATGAGCAGTTCTTC
CASSSTETGSYNEQFF
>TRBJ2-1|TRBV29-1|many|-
TGCAGCGTTCTGACGGGCCCCAACAATGAGCAGTTCTTC
CSVLTGPNNEQFF
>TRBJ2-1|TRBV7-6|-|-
TGTGCCAGCAGCTTAGTCGGCAGGGAGCAGTTCTTC
CASSLVGREQFF
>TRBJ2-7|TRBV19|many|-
TGTGCCAGTAGCAACACTTACGAGCAGTACTTC
CASSNTYEQYF
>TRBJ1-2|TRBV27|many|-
TGTGCCAGCAGTTCACACCCTGGACGAAACTATGGCTACACCTTC
CASSSHPGRNYGYTF
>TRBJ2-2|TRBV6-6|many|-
TGTGCCAGCAGGCCAGGGATTACCGGGGAGCTGTTTTTT
CASRPGITGELFF
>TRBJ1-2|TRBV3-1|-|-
TGTGCCAGCAGAAATCAAAGGTTTGGCTACACCTTC
CASRNQRFGYTF
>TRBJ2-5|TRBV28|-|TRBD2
TGTGCCAGCAGCCCCTCCCCCGGGAGGGGGGAGACCCAGTACTTC
CASSPSPGRGETQYF
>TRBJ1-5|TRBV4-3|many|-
TGCGCCAGCAGCCAAGATTTGGGGAGGGGGCAGCCCCAGCATTTT
CASSQDLGRGQPQHF
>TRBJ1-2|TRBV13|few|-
TGTGCCAGCAGCTCAATCCGTAAGACAGGCTTTGACTATGGCTACACCTTC
CASSSIRKTGFDYGYTF
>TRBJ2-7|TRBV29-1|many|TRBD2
TGCAGCGCCTGGGCCGGGGGGGGCTCCTACGAGCAGTACTTC
CSAWAGGGSYEQYF
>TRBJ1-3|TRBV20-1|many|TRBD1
TGCAGTTCCAGGGGGCTCGGAAACACCATATATTTT
CSSRGLGNTIYF
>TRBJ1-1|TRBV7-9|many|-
TGTGCCAGCAGCTTAGGGCTCACGATGGGCACTGAAGCTTTCTTT
CASSLGLTMGTEAFF
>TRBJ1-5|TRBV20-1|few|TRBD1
TGCAGTGCTAGAGCTGGGACAGGGAGCAATCAGCCCCAGCATTTT
CSARAGTGSNQPQHF
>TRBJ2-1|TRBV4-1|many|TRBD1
TGCGCCAGCAGCCCGGGAAACCGGGACAGAGACAATGAGCAGTTCTTC
CASSPGNRDRDNEQFF
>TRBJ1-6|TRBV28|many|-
TGTGCCAGCAGTTCCTACAGGGATTCACCCCTCCACTTT
CASSSYRDSPLHF
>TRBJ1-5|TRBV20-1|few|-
TGCAGTGCTAGAGCCCATAGCGATCGCCTCTCCAATCAGCCCCAGCATTTT
CSARAHSDRLSNQPQHF
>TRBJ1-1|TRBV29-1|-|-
TGCAGCGCCCAGGGTACGAACACTGAAGCTTTCTTT
CSAQGTNTEAFF
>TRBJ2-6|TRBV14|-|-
TGTGCCAGCAGCCCATCCCAGGGGTCTGGGGCCAACGTCCTGACTTTC
CASSPSQGSGANVLTF
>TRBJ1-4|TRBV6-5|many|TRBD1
TGTGCCAGCTCAACCGGGACAGGGTATAGTACTAATGAAAAACTGTTTTTT
CASSTGTGYSTNEKLFF
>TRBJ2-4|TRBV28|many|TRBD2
TGTGCCAGCAGTTTAAGGGGAGGGCCTATGGACATTCAGTACTTC
CASSLRGGPMDIQYF
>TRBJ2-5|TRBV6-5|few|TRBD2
TGTGCCAGCAGGCGGGGGCAAGAGACCCAGTACTTC
CASRRGQETQYF
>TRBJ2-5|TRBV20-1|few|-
TGCAGTGCTAGAGATATTCGGCACAGAGATCAAGAGACCCAGTACTTC
CSARDIRHRDQETQYF
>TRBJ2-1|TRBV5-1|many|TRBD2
TGCGCCAGCAGCTCCGGGACTAGCGGGAGGGCCGAACCTTACAATGAGCAGTTCTTC
CASSSGTSGRAEPYNEQFF
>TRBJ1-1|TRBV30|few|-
TGTGCCTGGGGAAACACTGAAGCTTTCTTT
CAWGNTEAFF
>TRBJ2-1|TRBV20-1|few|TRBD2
TGCAGTCCAAGGACTAGCGCCTACAATGAGCAGTTCTTC
CSPRTSAYNEQFF
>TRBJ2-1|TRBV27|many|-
TGTGCCAGCAGTTTAGGTTGGGACCTCTCTGTCAATGAGCAGTTCTTC
CASSLGWDLSVNEQFF
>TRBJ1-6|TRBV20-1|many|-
TGCAGTGCTAGAGCCGGGACGGAACATTCACCCCTCCACTTT
CSARAGTEHSPLHF
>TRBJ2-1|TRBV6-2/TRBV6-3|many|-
TGTGCCAGCAGGAATACTCCCATCTCCTACAATGAGCAGTTCTTC
CASRNTPISYNEQFF
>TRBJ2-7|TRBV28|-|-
TGTGCCAGCAGTCCAGGGGCAATGTTCGAGCAGTACTTC
CASSPGAMFEQYF
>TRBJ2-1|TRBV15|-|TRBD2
TGTGCCACCAGCAGAGTATACAGAGCGGGAGTCTTCAATGAGCAGTTCTTC
CATSRVYRAGVFNEQFF
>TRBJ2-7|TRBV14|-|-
TGTGCCAGCAGCCGAGGACTTAATTCCTACGAGCAGTACTTC
CASSRGLNSYEQYF
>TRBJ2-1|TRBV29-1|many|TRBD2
TGCAGCGTTGTAGGACTAGCGGGAGAACAGTTCTTC
CSVVGLAGEQFF
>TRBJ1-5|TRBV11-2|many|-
TGTGCCAGCAGCTTAGGGTCAGGGAGGGATCAGCCCCAGCATTTT
CASSLGSGRDQPQHF